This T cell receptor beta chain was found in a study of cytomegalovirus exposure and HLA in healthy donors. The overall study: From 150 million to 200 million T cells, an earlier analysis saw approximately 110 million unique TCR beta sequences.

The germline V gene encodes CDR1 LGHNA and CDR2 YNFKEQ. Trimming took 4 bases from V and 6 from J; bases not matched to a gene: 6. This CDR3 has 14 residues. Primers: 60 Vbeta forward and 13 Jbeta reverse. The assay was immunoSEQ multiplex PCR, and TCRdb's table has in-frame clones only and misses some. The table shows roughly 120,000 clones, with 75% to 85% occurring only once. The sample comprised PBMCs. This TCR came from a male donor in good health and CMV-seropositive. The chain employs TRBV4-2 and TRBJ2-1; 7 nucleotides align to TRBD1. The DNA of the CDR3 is TGTGCCAGCAGCCCAGGGGCAGGGGGCAATGAGCAGTTCTTC. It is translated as CASSPGAGGNEQFF.